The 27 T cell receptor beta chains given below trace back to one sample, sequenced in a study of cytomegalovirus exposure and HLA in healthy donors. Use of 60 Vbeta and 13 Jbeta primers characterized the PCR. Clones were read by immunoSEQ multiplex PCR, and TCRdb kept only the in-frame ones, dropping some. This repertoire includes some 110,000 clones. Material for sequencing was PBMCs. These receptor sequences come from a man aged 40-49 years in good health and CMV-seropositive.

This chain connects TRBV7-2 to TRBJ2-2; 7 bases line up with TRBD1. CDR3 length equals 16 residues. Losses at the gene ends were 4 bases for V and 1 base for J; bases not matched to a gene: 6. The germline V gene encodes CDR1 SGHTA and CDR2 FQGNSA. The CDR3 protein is CASSYLGQRNTGELFF. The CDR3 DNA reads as TGTGCCAGCAGCTACCTGGGACAGAGGAACACCGGGGAGCTGTTTTTT.

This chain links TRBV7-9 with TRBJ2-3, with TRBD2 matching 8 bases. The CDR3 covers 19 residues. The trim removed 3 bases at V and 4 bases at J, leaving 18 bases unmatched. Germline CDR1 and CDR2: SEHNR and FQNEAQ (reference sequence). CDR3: CASSFRGSGTNLNADTQYF. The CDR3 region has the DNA TGTGCCAGCAGCTTTCGGGGTAGCGGGACTAACCTCAACGCAGATACGCAGTATTTT.

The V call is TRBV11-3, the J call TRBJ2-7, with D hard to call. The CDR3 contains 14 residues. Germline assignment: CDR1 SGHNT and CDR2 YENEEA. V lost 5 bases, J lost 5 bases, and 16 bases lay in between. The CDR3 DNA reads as TGTGCCAGCAGCGCAACCACTACCTCGAACGAGCAGTACTTC. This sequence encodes CASSATTTSNEQYF. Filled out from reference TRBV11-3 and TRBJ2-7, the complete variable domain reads EAGVVQSPRYKIIEKKQPVAFWCNPISGHNTLYWYLQNLGQGPELLIRYENEEAVDDSQLPKDRFSAERLKGVDSTLKIQPAELGDSAVYLCASSATTTSNEQYFGPGTRLTVT.

DNA of the CDR3: TGTGCCAGCAGAGCAGGGCGTAGCGAGACCCAGTACTTC. This sequence encodes CASRAGRSETQYF. The chain combines TRBV2 with TRBJ2-5, with a possible D match to TRBD1 (5 bases). The CDR3 covers 13 residues. V lost 6 bases to trimming and J lost 5 bases, with 13 bases between them. Germline V gives CDR1 SNHLY, CDR2 FYNNEI.

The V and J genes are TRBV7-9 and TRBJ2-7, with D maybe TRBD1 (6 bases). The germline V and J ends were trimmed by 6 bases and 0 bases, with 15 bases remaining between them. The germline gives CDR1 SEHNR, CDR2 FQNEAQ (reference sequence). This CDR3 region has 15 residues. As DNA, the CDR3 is TGTGCCAGCAGTCCCCCGGGACATCCCTCCTACGAGCAGTACTTC. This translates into CASSPPGHPSYEQYF.

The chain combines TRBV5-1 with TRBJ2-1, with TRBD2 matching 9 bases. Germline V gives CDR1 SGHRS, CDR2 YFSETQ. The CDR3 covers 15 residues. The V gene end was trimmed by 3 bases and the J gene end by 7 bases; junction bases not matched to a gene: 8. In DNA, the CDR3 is TGCGCCAGCAGCTGGATAGCGGGAGCAGGGAATGAGCAGTTCTTC. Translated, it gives CASSWIAGAGNEQFF. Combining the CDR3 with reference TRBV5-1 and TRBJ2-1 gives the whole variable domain KAGVTQTPRYLIKTRGQQVTLSCSPISGHRSVSWYQQTPGQGLQFLFEYFSETQRNKGNFPGRFSGRQFSNSRSEMNVSTLELGDSALYLCASSWIAGAGNEQFFGPGTRLTVL.

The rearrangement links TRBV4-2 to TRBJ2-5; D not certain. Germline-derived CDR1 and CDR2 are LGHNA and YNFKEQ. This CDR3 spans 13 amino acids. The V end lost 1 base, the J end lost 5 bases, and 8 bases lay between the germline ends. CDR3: CASSQGSRETQYF. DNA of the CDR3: TGTGCCAGCAGCCAAGGGAGTAGGGAGACCCAGTACTTC.

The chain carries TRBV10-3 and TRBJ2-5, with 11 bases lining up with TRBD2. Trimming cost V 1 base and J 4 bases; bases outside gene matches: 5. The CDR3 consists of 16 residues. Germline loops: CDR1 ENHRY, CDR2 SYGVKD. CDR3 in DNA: TGTGCCATCAGTGAGTTAGTAGCGGGAGGGTTAGAGACCCAGTACTTC. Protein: CAISELVAGGLETQYF.

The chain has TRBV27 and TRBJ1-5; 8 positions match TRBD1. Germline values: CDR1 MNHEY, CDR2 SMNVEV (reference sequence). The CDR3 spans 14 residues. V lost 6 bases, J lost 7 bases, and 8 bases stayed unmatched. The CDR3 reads CASSSQGAGQPQHF. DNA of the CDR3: TGTGCCAGCAGCTCGCAGGGGGCTGGACAGCCCCAGCATTTT.

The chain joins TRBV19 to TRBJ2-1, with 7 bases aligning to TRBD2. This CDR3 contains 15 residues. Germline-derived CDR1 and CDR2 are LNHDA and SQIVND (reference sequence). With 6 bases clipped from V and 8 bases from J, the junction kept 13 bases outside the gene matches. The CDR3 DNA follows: TGTGCCAGTAGGGTTAGCTCGGGAGGATGGGATGAGCAGTTCTTC. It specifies CASRVSSGGWDEQFF.

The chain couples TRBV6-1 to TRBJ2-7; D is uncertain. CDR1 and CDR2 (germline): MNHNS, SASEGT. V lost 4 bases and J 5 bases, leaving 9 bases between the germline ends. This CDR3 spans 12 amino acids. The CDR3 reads CASSATSHEQYF. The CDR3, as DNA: TGTGCCAGCAGTGCGACATCTCACGAGCAGTACTTC.

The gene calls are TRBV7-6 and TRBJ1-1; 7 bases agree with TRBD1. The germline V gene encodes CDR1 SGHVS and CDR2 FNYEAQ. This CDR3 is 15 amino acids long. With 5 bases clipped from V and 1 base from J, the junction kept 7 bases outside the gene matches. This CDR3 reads CASSQLQGQNTEAFF. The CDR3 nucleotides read TGTGCCAGCAGCCAACTACAGGGGCAGAACACTGAAGCTTTCTTT.

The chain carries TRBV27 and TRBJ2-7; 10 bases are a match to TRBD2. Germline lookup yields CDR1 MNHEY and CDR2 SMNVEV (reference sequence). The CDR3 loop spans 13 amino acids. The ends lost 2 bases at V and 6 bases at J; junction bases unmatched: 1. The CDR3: CASSLVAGGEQYF. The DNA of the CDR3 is TGTGCCAGCAGTTTAGTAGCGGGAGGCGAGCAGTACTTC.

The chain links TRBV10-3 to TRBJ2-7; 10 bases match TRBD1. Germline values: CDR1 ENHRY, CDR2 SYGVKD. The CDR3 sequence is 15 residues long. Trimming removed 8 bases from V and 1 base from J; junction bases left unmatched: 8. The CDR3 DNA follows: TGTGCCATCGGCGGGGGGACAGGGGTTTCCTACGAGCAGTACTTC. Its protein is CAIGGGTGVSYEQYF.

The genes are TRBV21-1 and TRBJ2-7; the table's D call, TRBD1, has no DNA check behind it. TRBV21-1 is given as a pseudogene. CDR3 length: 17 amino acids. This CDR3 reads CASSPCIMYTRSYEQYF. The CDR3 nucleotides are TGTGCCAGCAGCCCATGCATAATGTACACCCGCTCCTACGAGCAGTACTTC.

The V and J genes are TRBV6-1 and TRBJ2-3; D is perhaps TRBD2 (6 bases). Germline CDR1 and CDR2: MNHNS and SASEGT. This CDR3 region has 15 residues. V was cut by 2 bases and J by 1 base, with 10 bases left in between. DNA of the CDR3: TGTGCCAGCAGTGAACCGGGAGCCCGCACAGATACGCAGTATTTT. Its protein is CASSEPGARTDTQYF.

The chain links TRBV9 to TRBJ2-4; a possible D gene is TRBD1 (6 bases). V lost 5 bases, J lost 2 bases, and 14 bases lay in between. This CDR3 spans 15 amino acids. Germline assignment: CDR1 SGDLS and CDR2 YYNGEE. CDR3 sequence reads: CASSEQGGSKNIQYF. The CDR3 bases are TGTGCCAGCAGTGAGCAAGGGGGTTCCAAAAACATTCAGTACTTC.

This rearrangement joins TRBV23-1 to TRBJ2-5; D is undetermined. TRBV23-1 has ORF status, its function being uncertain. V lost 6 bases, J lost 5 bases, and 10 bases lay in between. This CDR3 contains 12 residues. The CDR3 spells CASSAVPETQYF. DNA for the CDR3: TGCGCCAGCAGCGCAGTCCCTGAGACCCAGTACTTC.

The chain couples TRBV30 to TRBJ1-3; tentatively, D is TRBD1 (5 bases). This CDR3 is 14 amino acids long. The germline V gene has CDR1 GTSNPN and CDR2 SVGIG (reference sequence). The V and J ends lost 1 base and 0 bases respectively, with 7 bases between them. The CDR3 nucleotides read TGTGCCTGGAGTGGGGGGGGCTCTGGAAACACCATATATTTT. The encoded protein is CAWSGGGSGNTIYF.

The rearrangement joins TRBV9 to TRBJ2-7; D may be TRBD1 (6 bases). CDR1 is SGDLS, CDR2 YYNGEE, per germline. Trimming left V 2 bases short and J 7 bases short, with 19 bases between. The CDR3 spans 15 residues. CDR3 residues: CASSVDATGNWEQYF. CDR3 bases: TGTGCCAGCAGCGTCGACGCTACAGGGAATTGGGAGCAGTACTTC.

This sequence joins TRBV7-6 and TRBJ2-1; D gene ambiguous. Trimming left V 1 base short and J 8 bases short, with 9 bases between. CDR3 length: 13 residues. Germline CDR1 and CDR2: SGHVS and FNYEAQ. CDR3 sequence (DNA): TGTGCCAGCAGCTTAGGGCAGGCCGATGAGCAGTTCTTC. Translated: CASSLGQADEQFF. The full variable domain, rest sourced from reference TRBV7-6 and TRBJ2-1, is GAGVSQSPRYKVTKRGQDVALRCDPISGHVSLYWYRQALGQGPEFLTYFNYEAQQDKSGLPNDRFSAERPEGSISTLTIQRTEQRDSAMYRCASSLGQADEQFFGPGTRLTVL.

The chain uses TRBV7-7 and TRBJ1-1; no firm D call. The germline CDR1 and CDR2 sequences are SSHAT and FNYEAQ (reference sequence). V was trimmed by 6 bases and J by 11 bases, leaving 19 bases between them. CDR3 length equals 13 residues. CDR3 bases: TGTGCCAGCAGTACACAGCCCGGAGGAGCGGCTTTCTTT. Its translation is CASSTQPGGAAFF.

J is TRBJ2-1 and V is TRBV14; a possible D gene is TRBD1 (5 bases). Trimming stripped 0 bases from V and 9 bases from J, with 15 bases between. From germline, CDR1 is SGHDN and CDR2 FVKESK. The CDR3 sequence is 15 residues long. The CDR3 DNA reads TGTGCCAGCAGCCAAGATTGGCAGGGAATGGGTGAGCAGTTCTTC. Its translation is CASSQDWQGMGEQFF.

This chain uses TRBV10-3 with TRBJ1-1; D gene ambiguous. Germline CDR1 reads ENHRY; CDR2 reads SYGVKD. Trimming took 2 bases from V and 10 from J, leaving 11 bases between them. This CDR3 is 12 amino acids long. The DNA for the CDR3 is TGTGCCATCAGTGAGGATCCCGCCGGAGCTTTCTTT. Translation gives CAISEDPAGAFF.

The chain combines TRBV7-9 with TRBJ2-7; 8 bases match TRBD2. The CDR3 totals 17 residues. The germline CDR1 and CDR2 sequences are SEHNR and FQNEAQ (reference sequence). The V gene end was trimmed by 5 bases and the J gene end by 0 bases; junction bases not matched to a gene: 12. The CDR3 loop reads CASSPAVAGSSSYEQYF. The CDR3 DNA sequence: TGTGCCAGCAGCCCGGCGGTAGCGGGATCGAGCTCCTACGAGCAGTACTTC.

CDR3 DNA sequence: TGTGCCAGCAGATCCCGGGACAGCGACTCTGGAAACACCATATATTTT. Its translation: CASRSRDSDSGNTIYF. This chain links TRBV2 with TRBJ1-3; TRBD1 agrees at 7 bases. CDR3 size: 16 residues. The V and J ends lost 6 bases and 0 bases, in that order; junction bases with no gene match: 8. Germline CDR1 is SNHLY and CDR2 is FYNNEI.

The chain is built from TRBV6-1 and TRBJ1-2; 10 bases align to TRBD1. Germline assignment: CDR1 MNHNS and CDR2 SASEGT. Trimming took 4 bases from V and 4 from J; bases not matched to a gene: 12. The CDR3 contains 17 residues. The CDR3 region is CASSVELGQGKGYGYTF. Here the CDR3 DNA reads TGTGCCAGCAGTGTGGAATTGGGACAGGGGAAGGGCTATGGCTACACCTTC.